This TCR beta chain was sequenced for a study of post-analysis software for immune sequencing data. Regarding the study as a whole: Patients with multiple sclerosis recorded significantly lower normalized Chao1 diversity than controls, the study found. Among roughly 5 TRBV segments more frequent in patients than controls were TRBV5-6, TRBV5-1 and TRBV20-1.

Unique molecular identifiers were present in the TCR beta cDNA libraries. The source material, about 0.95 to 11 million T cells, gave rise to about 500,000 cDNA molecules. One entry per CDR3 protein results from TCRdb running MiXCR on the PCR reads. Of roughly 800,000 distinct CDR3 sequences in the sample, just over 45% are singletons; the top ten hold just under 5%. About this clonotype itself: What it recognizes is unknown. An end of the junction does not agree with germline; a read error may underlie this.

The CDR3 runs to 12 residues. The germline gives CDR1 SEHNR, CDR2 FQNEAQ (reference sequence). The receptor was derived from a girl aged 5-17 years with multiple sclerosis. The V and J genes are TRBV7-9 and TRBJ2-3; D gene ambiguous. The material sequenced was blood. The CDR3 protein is CVSSLVSDTQYF. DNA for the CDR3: TGTGTCAGCAGCTTGGTCTCGGATACGCAGTATTTT.